This entry lists 25 T cell receptor beta chains sequenced from one sample in a study of blood T cells in healthy people across ages. A second PCR of roughly 6 to 12 cycles used a sample-barcoded 5' primer and a J-beta primer mix. TCRdb reprocessed the 5' RACE reads via MiXCR and lists one record per CDR3 protein. This table has hundreds of thousands of distinct CDR3 sequences, roughly 44% appearing once. The sequenced sample was blood. All receptors come from a man in his 60s in good health.

This clonotype has a handful of counts. This CDR3 is CATSRDQGMGEQFF. Here the CDR3 DNA reads TGTGCCACCAGCAGAGATCAAGGGATGGGTGAGCAGTTCTTC. The rearrangement uses TRBV15 and TRBJ2-1, with D unclear. Germline V gene data show CDR1 as LNHNV and CDR2 as YYDKDF (reference sequence). Deletions cut 0 bases from V and 9 bases from J, with 12 bases between. CDR3 length: 14 amino acids.

Details on this clonotype: Relative to the germline gene, one junction end is altered; a read error may explain this. The chain carries TRBV7-6 and TRBJ2-3; 11 nucleotides agree with TRBD2. There are 18 residues in the CDR3. CDR1 is SGHVS and CDR2 is FNYEAQ in the germline V gene. The CDR3: CASSPTRTSGPSTDAQYF. CDR3 DNA: TGTGCCAGCAGCCCTACCCGGACTAGCGGGCCCAGCACAGATGCGCAGTATTTT.

This clonotype appeared a single time. The J gene is TRBJ2-7, the V gene TRBV20-1; the D is unclear. The CDR3 has 12 residues. The V end was cut by 1 base, the J end by 3 bases, with 7 bases between. Germline CDR1 DFQATT, CDR2 SNEGSKA (reference sequence). The CDR3 DNA follows: TGCAGTGCTAGAGGGGCTAACTACGAGCAGTACTTC. It is translated as CSARGANYEQYF.

This clonotype was observed a handful of times. This CDR3 is CASSSPGTSAYEQYF. Written as DNA, the CDR3 is TGTGCCAGCAGTTCCCCCGGGACTAGCGCCTACGAGCAGTACTTC. The chain combines TRBV28 with TRBJ2-7; 10 nucleotides line up with TRBD2. This CDR3 comprises 15 residues. In germline, CDR1 is MDHEN, CDR2 SYDVKM. J gave up 2 bases and V 4 bases, and 5 bases lay outside the gene matches.

The chain recombines TRBV27 with TRBJ1-2, with 7 bases matching TRBD1. Germline V gene data show CDR1 as MNHEY and CDR2 as SMNVEV (reference sequence). Unmatched junction bases numbered 4, after V lost 0 bases and J lost 9 bases. The CDR3 totals 13 residues. CDR3 in DNA: TGTGCCAGCAGTTTATCCCGACAGGGTCGCTACACCTTC. Residues: CASSLSRQGRYTF.

The sample holds a few counts of this clonotype. The gene calls are TRBV20-1 and TRBJ2-3, with D possibly TRBD2 on 6 matching bases. Trimming cost V 3 bases and J 2 bases, with 15 bases left between them. CDR1 and CDR2 from the germline V gene are DFQATT and SNEGSKA (reference sequence). The CDR3 runs to 15 residues. In DNA, the CDR3 is TGCAGTGCTAGCAAACGGGGGATATTCACAGATACGCAGTATTTT. Protein sequence: CSASKRGIFTDTQYF.

The rearrangement joins TRBV4-3 to TRBJ2-7; the D gene is possibly TRBD1 (6 bases). This CDR3 is built from 16 residues. The V gene lost 0 bases and the J gene lost 4 bases, with 16 bases spanning the gap. Germline CDR1 reads LGHNA; CDR2 reads YSLEER. CDR3 protein: CASSQDKQGRGYEQYF. Here the CDR3 DNA reads TGCGCCAGCAGCCAAGATAAGCAGGGGAGAGGGTACGAGCAGTACTTC.

This clonotype was seen a few times. V and J are TRBV10-2 and TRBJ2-1, with 8 bases fitting TRBD1. Trimming took 8 bases from V and 4 from J; bases not matched to a gene: 4. Germline assignment: CDR1 WSHSY and CDR2 SAAADI. CDR3 length equals 13 residues. The CDR3 region has the DNA TGCGCCAGCCGGGACAGGACTTACAATGAGCAGTTCTTC. It yields the protein CASRDRTYNEQFF.

V usage is TRBV6-5 and J usage is TRBJ1-2; 8 bases map to TRBD1. Trimming at V came to 6 bases and at J to 9 bases, leaving 6 bases not matched to a gene. This CDR3 spans 12 amino acids. CDR1 is MNHEY and CDR2 is SVGAGI in the germline V gene. Here the CDR3 reads CASRQGGSSYTF. As DNA, the CDR3 is TGTGCCAGCAGACAGGGGGGAAGTAGCTACACCTTC.

This rearrangement joins TRBV12-3 or TRBV12-4 to TRBJ1-2, with 7 bases lining up with TRBD1. J was trimmed by 10 bases and V by 5 bases; bases with no gene match: 16. The CDR3 runs to 15 residues. CDR3 sequence: CASSPTGVVVDDYTF. DNA of the CDR3: TGTGCCAGCAGTCCTACAGGGGTTGTGGTAGATGACTACACCTTC.

The chain links TRBV2 to TRBJ2-3; D unresolved. Trimming removed 9 bases from V and 2 bases from J, with 9 bases in between. The CDR3 totals 12 residues. Germline CDR1 SNHLY, CDR2 FYNNEI. CDR3: CASQAVTDTQYF. CDR3 nucleotides: TGTGCCAGTCAAGCAGTCACAGATACGCAGTATTTT.

The chain recombines TRBV6-2 or TRBV6-3 with TRBJ1-6; 7 bases line up with TRBD1. Trimming cost V 7 bases and J 4 bases; bases outside gene matches: 4. The CDR3 covers 14 residues. Germline assignment: CDR1 MNHEY and CDR2 SVGEGT. The CDR3 DNA is TGTGCCAGCAACTCGGGACAGTATAATTCACCCCTCCACTTT. It yields the protein CASNSGQYNSPLHF.

This chain links TRBV29-1 with TRBJ2-3; the D call may be TRBD1 or TRBD2 (7 bases each). The germline CDR1 and CDR2 sequences are SQVTM and ANQGSEA. V gave up 5 bases and J gave up 3 bases, with 12 bases separating them. This CDR3 spans 13 amino acids. The CDR3 is CSVQGGPTDTQYF. In DNA form, the CDR3 reads TGCAGCGTTCAGGGGGGGCCGACAGATACGCAGTATTTT.

The chain combines TRBV7-2 with TRBJ2-7; tentatively, D is TRBD1 or TRBD2 (6 bases each). Germline CDR1 reads SGHTA; CDR2 reads FQGNSA. With 2 bases removed from V and 4 bases from J, the gap between germline ends came to 18 bases. The CDR3 covers 16 residues. The CDR3 region is CASSLSAGGGQYEQYF. In DNA, the CDR3 is TGTGCCAGCAGCTTATCCGCCGGGGGCGGCCAATACGAGCAGTACTTC.

This clonotype was counted between two and nine times. This chain connects TRBV12-3 or TRBV12-4 to TRBJ2-1; 13 positions match TRBD2. The CDR3 extends over 15 amino acids. Trimming took 2 bases from V and 10 from J; bases not matched to a gene: 5. CDR3: CASSLILAGGQEQFF. CDR3 nucleotides: TGTGCCAGCAGTTTAATACTAGCGGGGGGGCAAGAGCAGTTCTTC.

To note about this clonotype: Mismatch with germline at one junction end may stem from a read error. This chain connects TRBV18 to TRBJ1-2; D gene unclear. The CDR3 runs 13 residues. Germline CDR1 and CDR2: KGHSH and LQKENI. Here the CDR3 DNA reads TGTGCCGGCTCACCATCGAAGGACTATGGCTACACCTTC. It translates to CAGSPSKDYGYTF.

This clonotype was detected only a few times. The chain has TRBV6-1 and TRBJ2-7; D unclear. The V gene lost 6 bases and the J gene lost 3 bases, with 21 bases spanning the gap. Per germline, CDR1 MNHNS and CDR2 SASEGT. CDR3 length: 16 residues. This CDR3 is CASRPLPTSRRYEQYF. The DNA for the CDR3 is TGTGCCAGCAGACCCCTTCCAACCAGCCGGCGCTACGAGCAGTACTTC.

This clonotype showed up just a few times. The chain couples TRBV7-2 to TRBJ2-1; 14 nucleotides agree with TRBD2. J lost 3 bases, V lost 5 bases, and 9 bases had no gene match. CDR3 length: 18 residues. The germline CDR1 and CDR2 sequences are SGHTA and FQGNSA. CDR3 DNA: TGTGCCAGCAGCCCGGGACTAGCGGGGGAGCCAGGCTACAATGAGCAGTTCTTC. As protein: CASSPGLAGEPGYNEQFF.

The V gene is TRBV7-2, the J gene TRBJ2-2; D is undetermined. CDR1 and CDR2 (germline): SGHTA, FQGNSA. There are 17 residues in the CDR3. The V end lost 6 bases, the J end lost 2 bases, and 19 bases lay between the germline ends. CDR3 nucleotide sequence: TGTGCCAGCAGTCAAGCCGTCGGTTACAGTAACACCGGGGAGCTGTTTTTT. It yields the protein CASSQAVGYSNTGELFF.

The genes are TRBV27 and TRBJ1-2; the D gene is possibly TRBD1 (6 bases). This CDR3 spans 14 amino acids. V was shortened by 3 bases and J by 4 bases, with 12 bases between the two germline ends. In germline, CDR1 is MNHEY, CDR2 SMNVEV (reference sequence). CDR3 amino acids: CASSFSRQAYGYTF. CDR3 bases: TGTGCCAGCAGTTTTAGTCGACAGGCCTATGGCTACACCTTC.

V is TRBV20-1 and J is TRBJ2-3, with D possibly matching TRBD1 (5 bases). The germline V gene encodes CDR1 DFQATT and CDR2 SNEGSKA (reference sequence). Trimming took 3 bases from V and 4 from J, leaving 5 bases between them. The CDR3 runs 11 residues. Written as DNA, the CDR3 is TGCAGTGCTAGCAGGGCAGATACGCAGTATTTT. Encoded protein: CSASRADTQYF.

As regards this clonotype: A read error may produce the germline difference seen at one junction end. The chain recombines TRBV11-2 with TRBJ1-6; no clear D gene. The CDR3 extends over 13 amino acids. Germline CDR1 and CDR2: SGHAT and FQNNGV. The CDR3 nucleotides read TGTGCCTGCAGCTTAGATCCGGGCTCACCCCTCCACTTT. Protein product: CACSLDPGSPLHF.

This clonotype was recorded a few times. J is TRBJ2-7 and V is TRBV4-1; 9 nucleotides agree with TRBD2. Germline lookup yields CDR1 MGHRA and CDR2 YSYEKL. The ends lost 0 bases at V and 2 bases at J; junction bases unmatched: 5. The CDR3 covers 16 residues. The DNA for the CDR3 is TGCGCCAGCAGCCAAGATCCGAGCGGGGGGACCTACGAGCAGTACTTC. Protein: CASSQDPSGGTYEQYF.

This clonotype was seen only a few times. The gene calls are TRBV7-2 and TRBJ2-7; no clear D gene. Germline CDR1 SGHTA, CDR2 FQGNSA. The CDR3 extends over 14 amino acids. The V end lost 1 base, the J end lost 3 bases, and 10 bases lay between the germline ends. Here the CDR3 reads CASSLGGSNYEQYF. As DNA, the CDR3 is TGTGCCAGCAGCTTAGGTGGGTCAAACTACGAGCAGTACTTC.

There are a few counts of this clonotype. This chain links TRBV27 with TRBJ1-6; no reliable D call. Between the trimmed V and J ends, which lost 2 bases and 1 base, there was a span of 15 bases. The CDR3 runs to 18 residues. CDR1 is MNHEY, CDR2 SMNVEV, per germline (reference sequence). This CDR3 is CASSLRFRSGSYNSPLHF. The CDR3 DNA reads as TGTGCCAGCAGTTTACGGTTCAGATCGGGATCCTATAATTCACCCCTCCACTTT.